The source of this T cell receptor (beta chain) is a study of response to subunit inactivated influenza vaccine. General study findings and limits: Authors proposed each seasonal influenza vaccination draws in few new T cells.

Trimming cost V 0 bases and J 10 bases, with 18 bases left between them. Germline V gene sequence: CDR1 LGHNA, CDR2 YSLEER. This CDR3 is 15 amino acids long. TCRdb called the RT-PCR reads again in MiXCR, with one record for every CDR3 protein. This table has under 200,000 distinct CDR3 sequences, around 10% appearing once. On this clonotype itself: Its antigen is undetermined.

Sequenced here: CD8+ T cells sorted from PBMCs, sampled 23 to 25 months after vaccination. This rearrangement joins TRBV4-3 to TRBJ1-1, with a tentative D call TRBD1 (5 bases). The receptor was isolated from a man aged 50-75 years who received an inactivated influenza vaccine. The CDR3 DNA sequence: TGCGCCAGCAGCCAAGATTGGGGGACGGGGGACGGAGCTTTCTTT. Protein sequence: CASSQDWGTGDGAFF.